Listed below are T cell receptor beta chains from one sample, sequenced in a study of blood T cell repertoires in COVID-19. Assay: immunoSEQ multiplex PCR; the TCRdb copy retains only in-frame clones and omits some. Among hundreds of thousands of clones listed, around 91% were seen once. Sequencing input: PBMCs or T cells enriched from blood (not recorded which). These receptors were collected from a woman between 18 and 29 years old with acute COVID-19. Both conserved end residues are part of each CDR3. The D gene is left open where the match is weak. Only part of the rows carry a size: once, few, many, or a class if the clone is expanded.

TRBJ2-1 | TRBV10-2 | - | - | CASSALASYNEQFF | TGCGCCAGCAGTGCGCTAGCTTCCTACAATGAGCAGTTCTTC
TRBJ2-1 | TRBV6-5 | - | TRBD2 | CASGSGSMNEQFF | TGTGCCAGCGGGAGCGGGAGTATGAATGAGCAGTTCTTC
TRBJ2-5 | TRBV7-7 | - | - | CASSLVEGRRETQYF | TGTGCCAGCAGCTTAGTGGAGGGCCGGAGGGAGACCCAGTACTTC
TRBJ2-5 | TRBV19 | once | - | CASSIVGGRKETQYF | TGTGCCAGTAGTATCGTGGGGGGTCGTAAAGAGACCCAGTACTTC
TRBJ2-5 | TRBV10-1 | - | TRBD2 | CASSDGGVGETQYF | TGCGCCAGCAGTGATGGGGGGGTAGGGGAGACCCAGTACTTC
TRBJ2-5 | TRBV4-2 | once | TRBD2 | CASSPVSGEETQYF | TGTGCCAGCAGCCCAGTTAGCGGGGAGGAGACCCAGTACTTC
TRBJ2-7 | TRBV9 | - | TRBD2 | CASSVPGGAGTGQYF | TGTGCCAGCAGCGTACCGGGGGGTGCGGGAACTGGGCAGTACTTC
TRBJ2-5 | TRBV25-1 | - | TRBD1 | CASSEPPTGAQETQYF | TGTGCCAGCAGTGAACCTCCGACAGGGGCCCAAGAGACCCAGTACTTC
TRBJ2-3 | TRBV4-1 | - | TRBD1 | CASSLTAQGYTDTQYF | TGCGCCAGCAGCTTAACGGCACAGGGGTACACAGATACGCAGTATTTT
TRBJ2-6 | TRBV6-5 | - | TRBD1 | CASSLTGPGANVLTF | TGTGCCAGCAGTTTGACAGGGCCAGGGGCCAACGTCCTGACTTTC
TRBJ1-1 | TRBV19 | - | TRBD1 | CASSTLQGRTEAFF | TGTGCCAGTAGTACCCTACAGGGGAGGACTGAAGCTTTCTTT